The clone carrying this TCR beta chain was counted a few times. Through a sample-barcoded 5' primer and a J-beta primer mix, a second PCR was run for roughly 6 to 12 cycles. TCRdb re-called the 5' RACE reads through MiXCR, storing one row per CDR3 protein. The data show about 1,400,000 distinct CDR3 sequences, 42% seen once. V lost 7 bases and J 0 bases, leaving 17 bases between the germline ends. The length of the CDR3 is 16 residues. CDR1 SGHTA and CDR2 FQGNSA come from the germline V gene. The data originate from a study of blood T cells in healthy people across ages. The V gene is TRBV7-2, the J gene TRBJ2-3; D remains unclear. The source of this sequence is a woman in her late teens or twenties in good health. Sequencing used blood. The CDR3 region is CASNPQVTHSTDTQYF. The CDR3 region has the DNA TGTGCCAGCAACCCTCAGGTCACCCATAGCACAGATACGCAGTATTTT. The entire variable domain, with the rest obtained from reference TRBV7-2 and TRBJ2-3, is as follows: GAGVSQSPSNKVTEKGKDVELRCDPISGHTALYWYRQSLGQGLEFLIYFQGNSAPDKSGLPSDRFSAERTGGSVSTLTIQRTQQEDSAVYLCASNPQVTHSTDTQYFGPGTRLTVL.